This TCR beta chain was sequenced in a study of blood T cell repertoires in COVID-19. Study details: COVID-19 samples, acute and convalescent, were from the United States, Italy and Spain. PBMCs, B-cell-depleted T cells, or T cells provided the cDNA or gDNA that made up the material.

Trimming took 1 base from V and 1 from J; bases not matched to a gene: 5. The V gene's germline CDR1 is SEHNR and CDR2 FQNEAQ (reference sequence). There are 17 residues in the CDR3. Adults between about 18 and 95 years of age took part from fewer than 30 US areas. In the authors' methods: Nucleated cell counts were estimated from reference gene primer amplification. TCRdb keeps only in-frame clones here, not all; method: immunoSEQ multiplex PCR. The V and J calls and clone size are taken from that table; D and trimming were inferred from the DNA. The data show roughly 250,000 clones, more than 75% seen once.

The V gene is TRBV7-9, the J gene TRBJ1-1, with 11 bases that match TRBD1. The sequence derives from a woman in her 50s who had recovered from COVID-19. Sequenced input: PBMCs or T cells enriched from blood (not recorded which). The CDR3 DNA reads as TGTGCCAGCAGCTTAGGGGACAGGGGGAGGGGGAACACTGAAGCTTTCTTT. Its protein is CASSLGDRGRGNTEAFF.